This T cell receptor beta chain was observed in a study of ipilimumab plus nivolumab after autologous stem cell transplantation. On the study more broadly: DLBCL patients had primary refractory or relapsed disease.

Some clones are missing from TCRdb's copy, which holds only in-frame ones; the method was immunoSEQ multiplex PCR. The sample yields about 20,000 clones, under 75% seen once. This CDR3 comprises 13 residues. From germline, CDR1 is SGHNT and CDR2 YYREEE (reference sequence). V lost 4 bases and J lost 0, with 8 bases in between. Patients received nivolumab 3 mg/kg at weeks 1, 4, 7, 10, then fortnightly to week 26. This clone occurred a few times. Sequencing used PBMCs, obtained in a trial of ipilimumab plus nivolumab as post-transplant consolidation. The chain carries TRBV5-4 and TRBJ2-7, with D possibly being TRBD2 (5 bases). The clonotype comes from a male donor with diffuse large B-cell lymphoma. This chain's CDR3 is CASSVGSSYEQYF. The DNA for the CDR3 is TGTGCCAGCAGCGTGGGGAGCTCCTACGAGCAGTACTTC.